These T cell receptor beta chains were read from a single sample in a study of identical twins. TCRdb reanalysed the 5' RACE reads using MiXCR and keeps one entry per CDR3 protein. The sample yields a few hundred thousand distinct CDR3 sequences, 6.5% to 9.5% seen once. The sample was also reused in another study, on yellow fever vaccine responses in identical twins.

The sample taken for sequencing was CD8+ T cells sorted from blood. The receptors here all came from a woman aged 18 to 35 in good health. CDR3s include the opening cysteine and the closing phenylalanine or tryptophan. Each record gives: clone size, V gene, D gene, J gene, CDR3 protein, CDR3 DNA. A D gene is named only where the DNA matches it firmly. Clone size is not always given. Where it is, it says once, few, many or a class for expanded clones.

>NA|TRBV5-5|NA|TRBJ2-7
CASSPGADTAYEQYF
TGTGCCAGCAGCCCGGGGGCAGATACCGCCTACGAGCAGTACTTC
>few|TRBV30|TRBD1|TRBJ2-1
CAWSTGQGIGEQFF
TGTGCCTGGAGTACGGGACAGGGGATCGGTGAGCAGTTCTTC
>NA|TRBV12-3/TRBV12-4|NA|TRBJ2-2
CASSPSALNTGELFF
TGTGCCAGCAGTCCTAGCGCCTTGAACACCGGGGAGCTGTTTTTT
>many|TRBV12-3/TRBV12-4|NA|TRBJ1-5
CASSFAASNQPQHF
TGTGCCAGCAGTTTCGCGGCAAGCAATCAGCCCCAGCATTTT
>NA|TRBV28|TRBD2|TRBJ2-1
CASSPAIAGGDNEQFF
TGTGCCAGCAGCCCCGCTATAGCGGGCGGTGACAATGAGCAGTTCTTC
>NA|TRBV5-6|TRBD2|TRBJ2-7
CASTLGLAGRMGEQYF
TGTGCCAGCACCCTCGGGCTAGCGGGGAGGATGGGGGAGCAGTACTTC
>NA|TRBV5-1|TRBD2|TRBJ2-1
CASSLWASGGPKFF
TGCGCCAGCAGCTTGTGGGCTAGCGGGGGGCCAAAGTTCTTC
>few|TRBV15|NA|TRBJ2-3
CATRTGDSENTQYF
TGTGCCACCAGGACGGGCGACTCCGAAAATACGCAGTATTTT
>NA|TRBV5-1|NA|TRBJ2-1
CASRVSDEQFF
TGCGCCAGCAGAGTCAGTGATGAGCAGTTCTTC
>few|TRBV3-1|NA|TRBJ1-2
CASSQVLRESNYGYTF
TGTGCCAGCAGCCAAGTTCTCAGGGAATCTAACTATGGCTACACCTTC
>few|TRBV12-3/TRBV12-4|NA|TRBJ1-2
CASSLGGDPGVYGYTF
TGTGCCAGCAGTTTGGGAGGGGACCCGGGTGTATATGGCTACACCTTC
>many|TRBV29-1|TRBD2|TRBJ2-5
CSVGPEGGGGETQYF
TGCAGCGTTGGTCCTGAGGGAGGCGGGGGAGAGACCCAGTACTTC
>NA|TRBV12-3/TRBV12-4|NA|TRBJ2-1
CASSLALGSGFNEQFF
TGTGCCAGCAGTTTAGCGCTGGGGTCGGGGTTTAATGAGCAGTTCTTC
>few|TRBV7-9|NA|TRBJ1-1
CASSLVSMNTEAFF
TGTGCCAGCAGCTTAGTCAGTATGAACACTGAAGCTTTCTTT
>NA|TRBV27|NA|TRBJ2-7
CASSLLGPLYEQYF
TGTGCCAGCAGTTTACTCGGCCCTTTGTACGAGCAGTACTTC
>NA|TRBV5-1|NA|TRBJ1-5
CASSLAQPQHF
TGCGCCAGCAGCTTGGCTCAGCCCCAGCATTTT
>NA|TRBV6-2/TRBV6-3|NA|TRBJ1-1
CASSYEYGAGLVNSEAFF
TGTGCCAGCAGTTATGAATATGGGGCAGGGTTGGTGAACTCTGAAGCTTTCTTT
>NA|TRBV5-4|NA|TRBJ2-1
CASSKTEYNEQFF
TGTGCCAGCAGCAAGACAGAATACAATGAGCAGTTCTTC
>NA|TRBV11-1|NA|TRBJ2-3
CASSLPNTDTQYF
TGTGCCAGCAGCTTACCTAACACAGATACGCAGTATTTT
>NA|TRBV20-1|TRBD2|TRBJ2-7
CSADEPGGYEQYF
TGCAGTGCTGACGAGCCGGGGGGCTACGAGCAGTACTTC
>NA|TRBV10-2|TRBD2|TRBJ2-7
CASKAGGRSNEQYF
TGCGCCAGCAAGGCGGGAGGGCGTAGTAACGAGCAGTACTTC
>NA|TRBV2|TRBD2|TRBJ2-7
CASRAGGGLSYEQYF
TGTGCCAGCCGAGCGGGAGGGGGGCTCTCCTACGAGCAGTACTTC
>few|TRBV9|NA|TRBJ1-2
CASSVAPGEAYGYTF
TGTGCCAGCAGCGTAGCCCCCGGAGAAGCCTATGGCTACACCTTC
>NA|TRBV7-8|TRBD2|TRBJ2-1
CASSPGTSDGNEQFF
TGTGCCAGCAGCCCCGGGACTAGCGATGGCAATGAGCAGTTCTTC
>many|TRBV12-3/TRBV12-4|NA|TRBJ2-2
CASSLAPTGFGELFF
TGTGCCAGCAGTTTAGCCCCAACAGGGTTCGGGGAGCTGTTTTTT
>few|TRBV6-1|NA|TRBJ2-2
CASSEGLNTGELFF
TGTGCCAGCAGCGAGGGACTGAACACCGGGGAGCTGTTTTTT
>many|TRBV10-3|TRBD1|TRBJ2-7
CAISESRGQTYEQYF
TGTGCCATCAGTGAGTCAAGGGGACAGACCTACGAGCAGTACTTC
>few|TRBV7-9|NA|TRBJ2-5
CASSLALRETQYF
TGTGCCAGCAGCTTAGCCCTCCGAGAGACCCAGTACTTC
>few|TRBV4-3|NA|TRBJ2-7
CASSQDWGTPSYEQYF
TGCGCCAGCAGCCAAGACTGGGGGACCCCCTCCTACGAGCAGTACTTC
>many|TRBV6-4|NA|TRBJ2-3
CASSDGPSDTQYF
TGTGCCAGCAGCGACGGGCCCTCAGATACGCAGTATTTT
>many|TRBV7-2|NA|TRBJ2-7
CASSPRVLEQYF
TGTGCCAGCAGCCCAAGGGTACTGGAGCAGTACTTC
>NA|TRBV11-2|NA|TRBJ2-7
CASSLDLQIEQYF
TGTGCCAGCAGCTTAGATCTCCAAATCGAGCAGTACTTC
>few|TRBV12-3/TRBV12-4|NA|TRBJ1-2
CASSLATEPNYGYTF
TGTGCCAGCAGTTTAGCGACAGAACCTAACTATGGCTACACCTTC
>many|TRBV27|NA|TRBJ1-1
CASSSLMNTEAFF
TGTGCCAGCAGTTCCTTAATGAACACTGAAGCTTTCTTT
>NA|TRBV6-1|NA|TRBJ2-1
CASTAPGNEQFF
TGTGCCAGCACCGCGCCCGGCAATGAGCAGTTCTTC
>NA|TRBV16|NA|TRBJ2-2
CASSHEPGNTGELFF
TGTGCCAGCAGTCATGAACCAGGGAACACCGGGGAGCTGTTTTTT
>NA|TRBV27|TRBD1|TRBJ1-1
CATLGQSNTEAFF
TGTGCCACCCTGGGACAGTCGAACACTGAAGCTTTCTTT
>few|TRBV14|NA|TRBJ2-2
CASSPRHDLTGELFF
TGTGCCAGCAGTCCGAGACACGATCTAACCGGGGAGCTGTTTTTT
>many|TRBV29-1|NA|TRBJ2-1
CSVEDFGRNNEQFF
TGCAGCGTTGAAGATTTTGGACGGAACAATGAGCAGTTCTTC
>few|TRBV4-3|NA|TRBJ2-7
CVSSQGLHNNGEQYF
TGCGTCAGCAGCCAAGGACTACATAATAACGGGGAGCAGTACTTC
>many|TRBV4-3|NA|TRBJ2-7
CASSQEREFRYEQYF
TGCGCCAGCAGCCAAGAACGGGAGTTCCGCTACGAGCAGTACTTC
>few|TRBV5-5|NA|TRBJ2-7
CASSFAAGPHPSYEQYF
TGTGCCAGCAGCTTTGCGGCCGGGCCTCACCCCTCCTACGAGCAGTACTTC
>NA|TRBV6-2/TRBV6-3|NA|TRBJ2-1
CASSYSAALGRGYNEQFF
TGTGCCAGCAGTTACTCGGCAGCGTTGGGGAGAGGGTACAATGAGCAGTTCTTC
>many|TRBV5-1|TRBD2|TRBJ2-7
CASSIWTSGGRSYEQYF
TGCGCCAGCAGCATTTGGACTAGCGGGGGGAGATCCTACGAGCAGTACTTC
>few|TRBV11-2|NA|TRBJ2-3
CASSPRHIGERDTQYF
TGTGCCAGCAGCCCACGCCACATAGGGGAGCGAGATACGCAGTATTTT
>few|TRBV24-1|TRBD1|TRBJ2-2
CATSARDRVSSTGELFF
TGTGCCACCAGTGCCCGGGACAGGGTGTCGAGCACCGGGGAGCTGTTTTTT
>few|TRBV6-6|NA|TRBJ1-4
CASSPDWNEKLFF
TGTGCCAGCAGTCCTGACTGGAATGAAAAACTGTTTTTT
>NA|TRBV7-9|TRBD2|TRBJ2-5
CASSLMRGRAQEETQYF
TGTGCCAGCAGCCTTATGCGCGGGAGGGCCCAGGAAGAGACCCAGTACTTC
>many|TRBV5-1|NA|TRBJ2-3
CASSLGGALTDTQYF
TGCGCCAGCAGCTTGGGAGGGGCGCTTACAGATACGCAGTATTTT
>few|TRBV7-6|TRBD1|TRBJ2-2
CASSWTGGGELFF
TGTGCCAGCAGCTGGACAGGGGGCGGGGAGCTGTTTTTT
>NA|TRBV20-1|TRBD2|TRBJ2-1
CSAREIAGLYNEQFF
TGCAGTGCTAGAGAGATAGCGGGACTCTACAATGAGCAGTTCTTC
>NA|TRBV7-9|NA|TRBJ2-1
CASSLDGSINEQFF
TGTGCCAGCAGCTTAGATGGCTCGATTAATGAGCAGTTCTTC
>few|TRBV20-1|TRBD2|TRBJ2-7
CSARDHSGTSPYEQYF
TGCAGTGCTAGAGACCATAGCGGGACTTCGCCCTACGAGCAGTACTTC
>many|TRBV20-1|TRBD2|TRBJ2-7
CSARPIAGDSDEQYF
TGCAGTGCTAGACCTATAGCGGGAGACTCCGACGAGCAGTACTTC
>few|TRBV12-3/TRBV12-4|NA|TRBJ1-1
CASSFVNTEAFF
TGTGCCAGCAGTTTCGTGAACACTGAAGCTTTCTTT
>many|TRBV10-3|NA|TRBJ2-7
CAISERVDSYEQYF
TGTGCCATCAGTGAGCGGGTGGACTCCTACGAGCAGTACTTC
>NA|TRBV7-6|TRBD2|TRBJ2-7
CASSALAGGSLYEQYF
TGTGCCAGCAGCGCCTTAGCGGGAGGGAGTTTGTACGAGCAGTACTTC
>many|TRBV6-5|NA|TRBJ1-6
CASSYSAGDNSPLHF
TGTGCCAGCAGTTACTCAGCCGGAGATAATTCACCCCTCCACTTT
>many|TRBV29-1|TRBD2|TRBJ2-1
CSVTGTSDNEQFF
TGCAGCGTTACCGGGACTAGCGACAATGAGCAGTTCTTC
>few|TRBV5-1|TRBD2|TRBJ2-3
CASSLGPGLAEITDTQYF
TGCGCCAGCAGCTTGGGACCGGGACTAGCGGAAATCACAGATACGCAGTATTTT